The present entry profiles one T cell receptor beta chain with its context. The antigen is undetermined. Sequencing was performed with immunoSEQ multiplex PCR; in TCRdb, only in-frame clones are kept and a portion is missing. This sample carries 100,000 or so clones, roughly 92% of them seen once, and the ten largest clones take roughly 1.1%. The CDR3 extends over 16 amino acids. The J segment lost 4 bases and the V segment lost 4 bases, leaving 11 bases of the junction unmatched. Germline V gene data show CDR1 as SGHRS and CDR2 as YFSETQ. The record originates from a study of siplizumab effects on memory and regulatory T cells. The study, taken as a whole, reports: Alloreactive sequences tracing back to unstimulated CD4+ memory cells were significantly reduced by siplizumab. About 75-95% of proliferating CD4+ or CD8+ clones had no assignable naive or memory phenotype.

The rearrangement uses TRBV5-1 and TRBJ2-3, with 8 bases fitting TRBD2. This clonotype was obtained from a human donor in good health. The specimen sequenced was CD4+ T cells sorted from blood. This CDR3 reads CASSLRLARWADTQYF. The CDR3 nucleotides read TGCGCCAGCAGCCTACGACTAGCGCGATGGGCAGATACGCAGTATTTT.